The 18 T cell receptor beta chains reported below all come from one sample, sequenced in a study of blood T cells in healthy people across ages. Primed by a sample-barcoded 5' primer and a J-beta primer mix, a second PCR proceeded for 7 to 11 cycles. Each CDR3 protein is one row after TCRdb ran MiXCR on the 5' RACE reads. The repertoire holds 850,000 to 1,300,000 distinct CDR3 sequences, with 40% to 45% as singletons. The sequencing sample was made of blood. The source is an older woman in good health.

The chain couples TRBV29-1 to TRBJ2-1; a possible D gene is TRBD1 (5 bases). The V gene lost 5 bases and the J gene lost 5 bases, with 22 bases spanning the gap. There are 16 residues in the CDR3. Germline assignment: CDR1 SQVTM and CDR2 ANQGSEA. CDR3 region: CSVSQLAGNVNNEQFF. CDR3 coding DNA: TGCAGCGTTTCCCAACTTGCAGGGAATGTAAACAATGAGCAGTTCTTC.

This clonotype has a single count. The chain joins TRBV15 to TRBJ2-3; D may match TRBD1 or TRBD2 (5 bases each). CDR3 length: 16 residues. Germline loops: CDR1 LNHNV, CDR2 YYDKDF (reference sequence). Trimming pared 2 bases from V and 0 bases from J, leaving 12 bases between. The CDR3 coding sequence is TGTGCCACCAGCAGAACTGGGACGGCAAGCACAGATACGCAGTATTTT. Translated: CATSRTGTASTDTQYF. Full variable domain (outside the CDR3, taken from reference TRBV15 and TRBJ2-3): DAMVIQNPRYQVTQFGKPVTLSCSQTLNHNVMYWYQQKSSQAPKLLFHYYDKDFNNEADTPDNFQSRRPNTSFCFLDIRSPGLGDTAMYLCATSRTGTASTDTQYFGPGTRLTVL.

This clonotype was counted only a few times. The chain couples TRBV5-1 to TRBJ2-1; 9 bases are a match to TRBD1. The CDR3 is 15 residues long. J gave up 7 bases and V 4 bases, and 9 bases lay outside the gene matches. Germline V gives CDR1 SGHRS, CDR2 YFSETQ. The DNA for the CDR3 is TGCGCCAGCAGCCGTGGACAGGGGACGTTGAATGAGCAGTTCTTC. Encoded protein: CASSRGQGTLNEQFF.

The V call is TRBV20-1, the J call TRBJ2-7; 7 positions match TRBD2. CDR1 is DFQATT, CDR2 SNEGSKA, per germline (reference sequence). The V gene end was trimmed by 3 bases and the J gene end by 3 bases; junction bases not matched to a gene: 8. The CDR3 is 14 amino acids. The CDR3 region is CSASPEGLRYEQYF. CDR3 DNA: TGCAGTGCTAGTCCCGAGGGACTACGCTACGAGCAGTACTTC.

The V gene is TRBV7-8, the J gene TRBJ1-2; D remains unclear. The germline CDR1 and CDR2 sequences are SGHVS and FQNEAQ. The CDR3 is 16 residues long. V gave up 1 base and J gave up 4 bases, with 16 bases separating them. The CDR3 nucleotides read TGTGCCAGCAGCTTAGTAAAGGAAAACCCCCCCTATGGCTACACCTTC. Translating gives CASSLVKENPPYGYTF.

V and J are TRBV18 and TRBJ2-7; D unresolved. CDR3 length: 13 residues. Trimming pared 0 bases from V and 0 bases from J, leaving 3 bases between. Germline-derived CDR1 and CDR2 are KGHSH and LQKENI. The CDR3 sequence is CASSPPFSYEQYF. The CDR3 DNA reads TGTGCCAGCTCACCACCCTTCTCCTACGAGCAGTACTTC.

This rearrangement joins TRBV2 to TRBJ2-7, with a possible D match to TRBD2 (5 bases). V lost 9 bases to trimming and J lost 7 bases, with 22 bases between them. The CDR3 runs 14 residues. Germline assignment: CDR1 SNHLY and CDR2 FYNNEI. Here the CDR3 reads CARRAEMRYNEQYF. CDR3 sequence (DNA): TGTGCCAGAAGAGCGGAGATGAGGTACAATGAGCAGTACTTC.

The chain carries TRBV3-1 and TRBJ2-4; D gene uncertain. Matching the DNA end better, TRBJ2-7 makes the J call doubtful. Germline V CDR1 and CDR2: LGHDT, YNNKEL (reference sequence). The CDR3 is 14 residues long. The CDR3 DNA reads TGTGCCAGCAGCCAATCGGCCTTTCCGGGCGAGCAGTACTTC. Translated, it gives CASSQSAFPGEQYF.

The chain carries TRBV29-1 and TRBJ1-4; TRBD1 matches 8 bases. J lost 7 bases, V lost 7 bases, and 8 bases had no gene match. The CDR3 spans 13 residues. Per germline, CDR1 SQVTM and CDR2 ANQGSEA. Here the CDR3 DNA reads TGCAGCGCTCCAGGGGGCTTGGGTGAAAAACTGTTTTTT. Translating it yields CSAPGGLGEKLFF.

The chain combines TRBV20-1 with TRBJ2-1; 9 bases match TRBD2. Germline values: CDR1 DFQATT, CDR2 SNEGSKA (reference sequence). V was clipped by 6 bases and J by 5 bases; unmatched bases: 8. This CDR3 comprises 14 residues. CDR3 bases: TGCAGTGCGGTACTGGGACTAGCCCACAATGAGCAGTTCTTC. This sequence encodes CSAVLGLAHNEQFF.

This chain links TRBV3-1 with TRBJ1-5; possibly TRBD1 for D (6 bases). The CDR3 contains 16 residues. V dropped 1 base and J dropped 4 bases, with 14 bases sitting between them. Germline lookup yields CDR1 LGHDT and CDR2 YNNKEL (reference sequence). CDR3 amino acids: CASSQGGTGINQPQHF. DNA for the CDR3: TGTGCCAGCAGCCAAGGGGGCACAGGGATTAATCAGCCCCAGCATTTT. The full variable domain, rest sourced from reference TRBV3-1 and TRBJ1-5, is DTAVSQTPKYLVTQMGNDKSIKCEQNLGHDTMYWYKQDSKKFLKIMFSYNNKELIINETVPNRFSPKSPDKAHLNLHINSLELGDSAVYFCASSQGGTGINQPQHFGDGTRLSIL.

The V gene is TRBV9, the J gene TRBJ2-7, with D possibly being TRBD1 (5 bases). Trimming took 0 bases from V and 1 from J, leaving 8 bases between them. Germline V gene sequence: CDR1 SGDLS, CDR2 YYNGEE. CDR3 length equals 14 residues. The CDR3 DNA follows: TGTGCCAGCAGCGTAGAGGGGAATTCCTACGAGCAGTACTTC. It is translated as CASSVEGNSYEQYF.

The chain has TRBV29-1 and TRBJ2-3; 9 bases are a match to TRBD1. This CDR3 spans 17 amino acids. Germline CDR1 and CDR2: SQVTM and ANQGSEA. J gave up 0 bases and V 3 bases, and 10 bases lay outside the gene matches. The CDR3 DNA sequence: TGCAGCGTTGAGCATGGGACAGGGTCTTATAGCACAGATACGCAGTATTTT. As protein: CSVEHGTGSYSTDTQYF.

This clonotype has at least ten counts. The V gene is TRBV7-8, the J gene TRBJ2-3; 7 nucleotides agree with TRBD1. CDR1 and CDR2 from the germline V gene are SGHVS and FQNEAQ. Trimming at V came to 5 bases and at J to 0 bases, leaving 5 bases not matched to a gene. This CDR3 is 15 amino acids long. For the CDR3, the DNA is TGTGCCAGCAGCCCCGGGACAGCTAGCACAGATACGCAGTATTTT. Translation: CASSPGTASTDTQYF. The full variable domain, with the rest looked up from reference TRBV7-8 and TRBJ2-3, is GAGVSQSPRYKVAKRGQDVALRCDPISGHVSLFWYQQALGQGPEFLTYFQNEAQLDKSGLPSDRFFAERPEGSVSTLKIQRTQQEDSAVYLCASSPGTASTDTQYFGPGTRLTVL.

This sequence joins TRBV29-1 and TRBJ2-4, with 7 bases matching TRBD2. Gene TRBJ2-7 matches the end of the DNA better, so the J call may be wrong. Germline V lookup: CDR1 SQVTM, CDR2 ANQGSEA. This CDR3 is built from 15 residues. CDR3 nucleotides: TGCAGCGTTGAAGATGGGGGGGGAGGCTCCTACGAGCAGTACTTC. Its protein product is CSVEDGGGGSYEQYF.

The V call is TRBV6-6, the J call TRBJ2-1; D remains unclear. Germline V CDR1 and CDR2: MNHNY, SVGAGI (reference sequence). V was clipped by 2 bases and J by 6 bases, with 14 bases between them. This CDR3 is built from 15 residues. DNA of the CDR3: TGTGCCAGCAGTTACGGATCGCAGGTATCCAATGAGCAGTTCTTC. Its protein is CASSYGSQVSNEQFF.

The genes are TRBV12-3 or TRBV12-4 and TRBJ1-5; D gene uncertain. This CDR3 contains 15 residues. Trimming removed 3 bases at V and 2 bases at J, with 11 bases between. In DNA form, the CDR3 reads TGTGCCAGCAGTTTCTGGGGTTGGGGCAATCAGCCCCAGCATTTT. Protein product: CASSFWGWGNQPQHF.

As regards this clonotype: At one end the junction does not follow the germline gene, possibly because of a read error. The V gene is TRBV29-1, the J gene TRBJ1-2; 9 bases line up with TRBD1. The CDR3 length is 13 residues. Germline CDR1 SQVTM, CDR2 ANQGSEA. In DNA form, the CDR3 reads TGCAGCGCCACCGGGACAGGGAACTATGGCCACACCTTC. Its translation is CSATGTGNYGHTF.